This T cell receptor beta chain was observed in a study of T cell responses to AZD1222 COVID-19 vaccine. Whole-study findings and limits: Donors were chiefly white British, with a greater number of females, and clonal diversity was perhaps underestimated. The number of AZD1222 recipients seropositive at baseline was only five or six.

Produced via immunoSEQ multiplex PCR; TCRdb's table is partial and in-frame only. This sample carries 140,000 to 150,000 clones, approximately 89% of them seen once, and the ten largest clones take under 2%. A remark on this clone: Its matching antigen is unknown.

CDR3 length equals 15 residues. The germline V gene has CDR1 SGHKS and CDR2 YYEKEE (reference sequence). Trimming removed 4 bases from V and 1 base from J; junction bases left unmatched: 4. The source of this sequence is an adult who received the AZD1222 COVID-19 vaccine. This material consisted of peripheral blood, taken 28 days after the second AZD1222 dose. J is TRBJ1-1 and V is TRBV5-5, with 10 bases aligning to TRBD1. CDR3: CASSPRTGGNTEAFF. CDR3 coding DNA: TGTGCCAGCAGCCCCAGGACAGGGGGGAACACTGAAGCTTTCTTT.